Given below is one T cell receptor (beta chain) in context. UMI-labeled TRB cDNA libraries were prepared by 5' RACE. TCRdb reprocessed the 5' RACE reads and keeps a single row for each CDR3 protein, giving no DNA. The listing records 84,000 or so distinct CDR3 sequences. Germline V gene sequence: CDR1 SQVTM, CDR2 ANQGSEA. This CDR3 comprises 14 residues. This entry comes from a study of CXCR3-negative and CXCR3-positive naive CD8 T cells. Whole-study context: The libraries together contributed about 135 million TRB reads, each supplying about 1.5 +/- 0.3 million.

The sample comprised naive CXCR3- CD8+ T cells from blood. Subset noted: CD45RO-CCR7+CD27+CD95- naive CD8+ T cells lacking CXCR3 (TNR3-). This TCR was recovered from a human donor in good health. Some clones in this sample may be carry-over from other donors' samples. The V call is TRBV29-1, the J call TRBJ2-4; the D call of TRBD1 rests on TCRdb alone, since no DNA is present to check it. The CDR3 here is CSVEGGPGVNIQYF.